This T cell receptor (beta chain) was obtained from a study of cytomegalovirus exposure and HLA in healthy donors. Unrecorded immune exposure was likely among donors, who were nominally healthy when sampled. 13 Jbeta primers and 60 Vbeta primers were used for the PCR. Only in-frame clones appear in the TCRdb table, and some are missing; sequencing was by immunoSEQ multiplex PCR. This table has roughly 170,000 clones, under 90% appearing once. For this clone: What it recognizes is unknown.

Whole-study findings and limits: Most likely, a cluster of highly shared sequence variants arose as a sequencing artifact. Generally TCR sequences proved uncommon, though certain public TCRs appeared in numerous donors. According to the study, 160 or so TCR beta chains were cytomegalovirus-associated.

Germline assignment: CDR1 MNHEY and CDR2 SVGAGI. This CDR3 has 13 amino acids. Trimming removed 2 bases from V and 2 bases from J, with 6 bases in between. The source is a man aged 25-40 years in good health and CMV-seropositive. This chain joins TRBV6-5 and TRBJ1-1; no definite D call. What was sequenced was PBMCs. The CDR3 here is CASSYGGNTEAFF. As DNA, the CDR3 is TGTGCCAGCAGTTACGGCGGAAACACTGAAGCTTTCTTT.